The 9 T cell receptor beta chains below all came from one sample that was sequenced in a study of OX40 agonist ivuxolimab in advanced cancers. Sequencing used immunoSEQ multiplex PCR; TCRdb keeps in-frame clones, though not all of them. The sample consists of 70,000 to 100,000 clones, just under 90% of them appearing once. The source material was CD4+ or CD8+ T cells sorted from blood, sampled in a trial of the OX40 agonist ivuxolimab. The receptors here all came from an adult with an advanced solid tumor such as melanoma, head and neck, liver or kidney cancer.

This chain joins TRBV11-3 and TRBJ1-1; D gene ambiguous. From germline, CDR1 is SGHNT and CDR2 YENEEA. Trimming removed 0 bases from V and 1 base from J, with 18 bases in between. This CDR3 is 18 amino acids long. The CDR3 DNA is TGTGCCAGCAGCTTAGAGGGGATCCCGGAGCCACGGAACACTGAAGCTTTCTTT. Protein: CASSLEGIPEPRNTEAFF.

This clone was detected once. V usage is TRBV7-2 and J usage is TRBJ1-1; D gene unclear. CDR3 length: 14 amino acids. Trimming left V 3 bases short and J 0 bases short, with 8 bases between. Germline CDR1 is SGHTA and CDR2 is FQGNSA. Here the CDR3 DNA reads TGTGCCAGCAGCTTCTCTACTGTGAACACTGAAGCTTTCTTT. This translates into CASSFSTVNTEAFF.

This chain uses TRBV9 with TRBJ1-1; D remains unclear. The V and J ends lost 0 bases and 3 bases respectively, with 9 bases between them. The V gene's germline CDR1 is SGDLS and CDR2 YYNGEE. CDR3 length equals 14 residues. CDR3 DNA: TGTGCCAGCAGCGTAGATGGGGAGGACACTGAAGCTTTCTTT. It yields the protein CASSVDGEDTEAFF.

J is TRBJ1-1 and V is TRBV6-6; D perhaps matches TRBD1 (5 bases). CDR1 and CDR2 from the germline V gene are MNHNY and SVGAGI (reference sequence). V was trimmed by 4 bases and J by 4 bases, leaving 13 bases between them. The CDR3 has 14 amino acids. CDR3 sequence (DNA): TGTGCCAGCAGTTTATCTGGGACCACCACTGAAGCTTTCTTT. Amino acid sequence: CASSLSGTTTEAFF.

The chain links TRBV28 to TRBJ2-1; a weak D match, TRBD2 (6 bases). Trimming shortened V by 3 bases and J by 4 bases, and 16 bases separated the two germline ends. The CDR3 loop spans 16 amino acids. Germline V CDR1 and CDR2: MDHEN, SYDVKM. The CDR3, as DNA: TGTGCCAGCAGTTTTCCGCGTCTAGCGTGGTACAATGAGCAGTTCTTC. This sequence encodes CASSFPRLAWYNEQFF.

The rearrangement links TRBV7-2 to TRBJ2-1, with TRBD2 identical over 7 bases. V shed 7 bases and J 3 bases; nucleotides not matched to a gene: 9. CDR3 length: 15 residues. Germline CDR1 and CDR2: SGHTA and FQGNSA. For the CDR3, the DNA is TGTGCCAGCACCTTTGGCGGGAGACTCTACAATGAGCAGTTCTTC. Its protein is CASTFGGRLYNEQFF.

This clone came up once. The genes are TRBV28 and TRBJ2-2; D is uncertain. The CDR3 loop spans 16 amino acids. Germline V gene sequence: CDR1 MDHEN, CDR2 SYDVKM. V lost 1 base to trimming and J lost 3 bases, with 12 bases between them. Written as DNA, the CDR3 is TGTGCCAGCAGTTTATCGCCTCTCCTTGACACCGGGGAGCTGTTTTTT. Translating gives CASSLSPLLDTGELFF.

The chain combines TRBV7-3 with TRBJ2-7; D perhaps matches TRBD1 (5 bases). There are 14 residues in the CDR3. The germline CDR1 and CDR2 sequences are SGHTA and FQGTGA. V lost 2 bases to trimming and J lost 6 bases, with 14 bases between them. The CDR3 loop reads CASSLALGQSEQYF. The CDR3 DNA follows: TGTGCCAGCAGCTTAGCTCTCGGACAATCCGAGCAGTACTTC.

The V and J genes are TRBV29-1 and TRBJ2-2; D is perhaps TRBD2 (6 bases). Germline V gene lookup returns CDR1 SQVTM and CDR2 ANQGSEA. V lost 2 bases to trimming and J lost 4 bases, with 11 bases between them. This CDR3 has 14 amino acids. CDR3: CSVETPGVTGELFF. As DNA, the CDR3 is TGCAGCGTTGAAACCCCGGGGGTCACCGGGGAGCTGTTTTTT.